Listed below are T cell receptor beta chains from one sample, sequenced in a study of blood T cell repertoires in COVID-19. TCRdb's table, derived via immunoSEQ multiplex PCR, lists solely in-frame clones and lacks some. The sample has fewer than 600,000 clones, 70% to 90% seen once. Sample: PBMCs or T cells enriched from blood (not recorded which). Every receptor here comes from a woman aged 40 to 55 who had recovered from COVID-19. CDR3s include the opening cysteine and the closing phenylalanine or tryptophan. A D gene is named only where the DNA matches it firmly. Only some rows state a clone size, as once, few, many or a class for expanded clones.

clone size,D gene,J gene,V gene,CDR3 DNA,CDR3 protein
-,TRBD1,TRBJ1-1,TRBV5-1,TGCGCCAGCATGACAGGGGAGAACACTGAAGCTTTCTTT,CASMTGENTEAFF
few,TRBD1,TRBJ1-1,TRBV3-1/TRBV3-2,TGTGCCAGCAGCCAAGGACAGGGTTTCACTGAAGCTTTCTTT,CASSQGQGFTEAFF
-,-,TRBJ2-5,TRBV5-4,TGTGCCAGCAGGCGCGGTTTGCAGAGACAAGAGACCCAGTACTTC,CASRRGLQRQETQYF
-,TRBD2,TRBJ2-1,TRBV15,TGTGCCACCAGCAGAGAGGCTAGCGGGGCTATAGACGACACTGAGCAGTTCTTC,CATSREASGAIDDTEQFF
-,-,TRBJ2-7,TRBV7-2,TGTGCCAGCAGCCTACCGGGACTTTGGGCCGAGCAGTACTTC,CASSLPGLWAEQYF
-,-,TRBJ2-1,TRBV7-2,TGTGCCAGCAGCTCACCTACGAACAGGGCAAGTGAGCAGTTCTTC,CASSSPTNRASEQFF
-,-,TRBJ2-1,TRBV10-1,TGCGCCAGCAGCGACCCCATGGTGCAGGCCAATGAGCAGTTCTTC,CASSDPMVQANEQFF
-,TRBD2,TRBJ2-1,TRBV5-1,TGCGCCAGCAGCTTATTCGGGAGGGGAAATGAGCAGTTCTTC,CASSLFGRGNEQFF
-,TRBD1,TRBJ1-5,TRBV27,TGTGCCAGCAGTCCCCCAGGGGGATGTGGCAATCAGCCCCAGCATTTT,CASSPPGGCGNQPQHF
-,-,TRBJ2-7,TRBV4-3,TGCGCCAGCAGCCGGGATCCAGGGGATTTCTACGAGCAGTACTTC,CASSRDPGDFYEQYF
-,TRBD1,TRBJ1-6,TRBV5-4,TGTGCCAGCAGCCCCCGTGGGACAGGGCACTCACCCCTCCACTTT,CASSPRGTGHSPLHF
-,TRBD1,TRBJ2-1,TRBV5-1,TGCGCCAGCAGCCCCGGACAGGGGGCGAAAAATGAGCAGTTCTTC,CASSPGQGAKNEQFF
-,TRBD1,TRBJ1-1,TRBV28,TGTGCCGCCTTAGGGGGCGGCACTGAAGCTTTCTTT,CAALGGGTEAFF
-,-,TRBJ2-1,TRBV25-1,TGTGCCAGCAGATCAGCGGGTTACAATGAGCAGTTCTTC,CASRSAGYNEQFF
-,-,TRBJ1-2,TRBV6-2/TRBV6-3,TGTGCCAGCAGCCCCGTCCCTGGCGGCTACACCTTC,CASSPVPGGYTF
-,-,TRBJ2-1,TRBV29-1,TGCAGCGTATGGGACACTCGGACGATACGGCAGTTCTTC,CSVWDTRTIRQFF
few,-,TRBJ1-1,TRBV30,TGTGCCTCGCGGGCCTTTCACGGGGGAGAAGCTTTCTTT,CASRAFHGGEAFF
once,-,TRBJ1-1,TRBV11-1,TGTGCCAGCAGCTCCGACTTGAACACTGAAGCTTTCTTT,CASSSDLNTEAFF
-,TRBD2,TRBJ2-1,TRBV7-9,TGTGCCAGCAGCTTAGCACCGGGACTAGCGGCTTACAATGAGCAGTTCTTC,CASSLAPGLAAYNEQFF
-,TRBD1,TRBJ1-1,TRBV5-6,TGTGCCAGCAGCTCACCGGGACAGGGGGGAACTGAAGCTTTCTTT,CASSSPGQGGTEAFF
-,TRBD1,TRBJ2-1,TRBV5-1,TGCGCCAGCAGCTTCGGGACAGGAGACAATGAGCAGTTCTTC,CASSFGTGDNEQFF
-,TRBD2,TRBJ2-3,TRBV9,TGTGCCAGCAGCGTAGGCAGTCTCAGGACTAGCGGTTCAGATACGCAGTATTTT,CASSVGSLRTSGSDTQYF
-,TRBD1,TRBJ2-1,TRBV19,TGTGCCAGCGCCACAGGGGGCTCCTCCTACAATGAGCAGTTCTTC,CASATGGSSYNEQFF
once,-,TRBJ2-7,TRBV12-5,TGTGCTAGTGGAATCACCCGACAGAAAGGTTCCTACGAGCAGTACTTC,CASGITRQKGSYEQYF
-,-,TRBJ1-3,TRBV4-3,TGCGCCAGCAGCCAAGATTCCGCAGGGCTAAGTGGAAACACCATATATTTT,CASSQDSAGLSGNTIYF
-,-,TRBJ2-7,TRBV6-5,TGTGCCAGCAGTTACTCGATAAGCCGATCGGGGTACGAGCAGTACTTC,CASSYSISRSGYEQYF
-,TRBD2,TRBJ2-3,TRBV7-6,TGTGCCAGCAGCTTTTTAGCGGGAGGGGTCACAGATACGCAGTATTTT,CASSFLAGGVTDTQYF